This T cell receptor beta chain came from a study of regulatory T cells in long-lasting Graves disease. In this sample, this clonotype turned up a few times. CDR3 size: 14 residues. V shed 5 bases and J shed 1 base, with 12 bases lying between them. Germline CDR1 and CDR2: LNHDA and SQIVND (reference sequence). Building the TCR beta libraries relied on iRepertoire HTBI primers, and CDR3 regions underwent Arm-PCR. One entry per CDR3 protein, called by TCRdb with MiXCR from the multiplex PCR reads. The repertoire holds 350,000 to 550,000 distinct CDR3 sequences, with under 15% as singletons. Time point specified: newly diagnosed GD, antithyroid drugs for less than 3 months. Scientists built the TCR library using RNA that was extracted from PBMCs. These same data were also listed under a study on T cells in Graves' hyperthyroidism and ophthalmopathy.

The receptor's source is a woman in her 30s with Graves disease. The sample here was peripheral blood mononuclear cells (PBMCs), taken at new diagnosis, from a patient treated with antithyroid drugs. The chain carries TRBV19 and TRBJ2-7, with D possibly matching TRBD2 (6 bases). CDR3 sequence reads: CASSRLARSYEQYF. CDR3 in DNA: TGTGCCAGTAGTCGCCTAGCGCGTTCCTACGAGCAGTACTTC.